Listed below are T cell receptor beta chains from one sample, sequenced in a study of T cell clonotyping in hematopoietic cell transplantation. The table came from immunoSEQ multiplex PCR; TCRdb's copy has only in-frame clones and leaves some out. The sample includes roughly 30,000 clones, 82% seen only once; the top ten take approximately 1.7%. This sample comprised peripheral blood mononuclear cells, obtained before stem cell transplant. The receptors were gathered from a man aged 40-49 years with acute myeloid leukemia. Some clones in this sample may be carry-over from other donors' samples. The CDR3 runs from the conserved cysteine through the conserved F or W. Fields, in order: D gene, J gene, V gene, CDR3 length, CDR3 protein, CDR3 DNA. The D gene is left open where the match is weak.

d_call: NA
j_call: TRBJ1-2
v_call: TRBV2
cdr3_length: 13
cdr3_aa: CASSVSQDGGYTF
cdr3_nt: TGTGCCAGCAGTGTTTCACAGGACGGGGGCTACACCTTC

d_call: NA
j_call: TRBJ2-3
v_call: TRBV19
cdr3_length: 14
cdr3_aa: CASSMTLGADTQYF
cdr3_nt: TGTGCCAGTAGTATGACTCTTGGGGCAGATACGCAGTATTTT

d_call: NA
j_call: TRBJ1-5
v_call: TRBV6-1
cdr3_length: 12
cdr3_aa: CASSASNQPQHF
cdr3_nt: TGTGCCAGCAGTGCTAGCAATCAGCCCCAGCATTTT

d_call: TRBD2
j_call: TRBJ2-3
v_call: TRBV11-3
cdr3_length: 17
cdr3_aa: CASSSPQLAPSTDTQYF
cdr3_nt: TGTGCCAGCAGCTCCCCCCAACTAGCGCCAAGCACAGATACGCAGTATTTT

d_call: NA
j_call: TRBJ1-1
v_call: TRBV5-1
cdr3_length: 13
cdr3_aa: CATRDEGNTEAFF
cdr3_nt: TGCGCCACTAGGGACGAAGGGAACACTGAAGCTTTCTTT

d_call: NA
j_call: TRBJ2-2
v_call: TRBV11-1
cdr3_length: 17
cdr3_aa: CASSLGSAVVNTGELFF
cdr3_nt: TGTGCCAGCAGCTTAGGATCCGCAGTCGTGAACACCGGGGAGCTGTTTTTT

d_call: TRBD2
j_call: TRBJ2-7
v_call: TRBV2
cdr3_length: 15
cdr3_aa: CASSGVAGGVAEQYF
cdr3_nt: TGTGCCAGCAGTGGAGTAGCGGGGGGGGTCGCCGAGCAGTACTTC

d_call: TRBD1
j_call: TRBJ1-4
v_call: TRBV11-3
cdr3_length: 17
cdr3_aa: CASSLAGGGATNEKLFF
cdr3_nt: TGTGCCAGCAGCTTAGCAGGGGGCGGCGCAACTAATGAAAAACTGTTTTTT

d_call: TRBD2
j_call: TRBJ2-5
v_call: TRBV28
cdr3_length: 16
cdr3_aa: CASSLFEWEGKETQYF
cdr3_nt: TGTGCCAGCAGTTTATTCGAGTGGGAGGGCAAAGAGACCCAGTACTTC

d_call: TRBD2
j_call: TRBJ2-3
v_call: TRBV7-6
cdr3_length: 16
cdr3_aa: CASNPALGGRADTQYF
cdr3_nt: TGTGCCAGCAACCCCGCGTTGGGAGGGCGGGCAGATACGCAGTATTTT

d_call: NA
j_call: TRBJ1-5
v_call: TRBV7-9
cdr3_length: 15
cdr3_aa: CASSLAWGPNQPQHF
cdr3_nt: TGTGCCAGCAGCTTAGCTTGGGGCCCCAATCAGCCCCAGCATTTT